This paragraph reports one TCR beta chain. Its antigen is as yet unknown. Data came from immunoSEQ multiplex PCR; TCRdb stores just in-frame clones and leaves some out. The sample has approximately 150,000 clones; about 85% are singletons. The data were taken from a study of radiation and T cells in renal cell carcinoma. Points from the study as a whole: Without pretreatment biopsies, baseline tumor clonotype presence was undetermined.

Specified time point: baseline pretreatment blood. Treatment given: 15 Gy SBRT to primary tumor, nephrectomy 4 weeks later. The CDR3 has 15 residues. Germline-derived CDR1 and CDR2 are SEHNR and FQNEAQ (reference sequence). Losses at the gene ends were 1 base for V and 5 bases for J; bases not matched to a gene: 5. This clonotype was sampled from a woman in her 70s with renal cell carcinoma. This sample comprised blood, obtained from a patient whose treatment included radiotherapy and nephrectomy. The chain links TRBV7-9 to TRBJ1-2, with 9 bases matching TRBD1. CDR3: CASSLDGGQGYGYTF. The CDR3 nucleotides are TGTGCCAGCAGCTTAGATGGTGGACAGGGGTATGGCTACACCTTC.